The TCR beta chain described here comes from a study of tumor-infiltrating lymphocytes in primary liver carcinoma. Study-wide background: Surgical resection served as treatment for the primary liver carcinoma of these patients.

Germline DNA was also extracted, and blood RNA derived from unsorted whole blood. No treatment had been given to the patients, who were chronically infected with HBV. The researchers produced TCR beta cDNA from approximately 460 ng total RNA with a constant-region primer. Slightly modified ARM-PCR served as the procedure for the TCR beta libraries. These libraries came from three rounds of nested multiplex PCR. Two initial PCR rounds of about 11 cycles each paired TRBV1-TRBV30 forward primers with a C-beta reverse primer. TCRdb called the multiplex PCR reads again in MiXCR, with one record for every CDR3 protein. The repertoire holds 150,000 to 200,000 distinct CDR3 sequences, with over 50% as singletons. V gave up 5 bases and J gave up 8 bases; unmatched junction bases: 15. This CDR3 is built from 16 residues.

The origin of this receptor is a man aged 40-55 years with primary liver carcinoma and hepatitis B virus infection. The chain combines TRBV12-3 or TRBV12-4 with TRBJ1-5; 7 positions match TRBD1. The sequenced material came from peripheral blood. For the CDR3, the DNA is TGTGCCAGCAGTCGGGGGGGACAGCTCCAACGTAAGCCCCAGCATTTT. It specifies CASSRGGQLQRKPQHF.